This T cell receptor beta chain was identified in a study of blood T cell repertoires in COVID-19. Turning to the study itself: PBMCs, B-cell-depleted T cells, or T cells were the source of the cDNA or gDNA that made up the material.

Trimming shortened V by 3 bases and J by 4 bases, and 10 bases separated the two germline ends. CDR1 and CDR2 from the germline V gene are SGHTA and FQGNSA. CDR3 length: 14 residues. Sequencing was performed with immunoSEQ multiplex PCR; in TCRdb, only in-frame clones are kept and a portion is missing. The sample has a few hundred thousand clones; 80% to 90% are singletons. J is TRBJ1-5 and V is TRBV7-2, with D perhaps TRBD1 (6 bases). Source material: peripheral blood. The TCR comes from a woman of 80 years or more with acute or convalescent COVID-19. The CDR3 protein is CASSFRQENQPQHF. The CDR3 bases are TGTGCCAGCAGCTTTCGACAGGAGAATCAGCCCCAGCATTTT.